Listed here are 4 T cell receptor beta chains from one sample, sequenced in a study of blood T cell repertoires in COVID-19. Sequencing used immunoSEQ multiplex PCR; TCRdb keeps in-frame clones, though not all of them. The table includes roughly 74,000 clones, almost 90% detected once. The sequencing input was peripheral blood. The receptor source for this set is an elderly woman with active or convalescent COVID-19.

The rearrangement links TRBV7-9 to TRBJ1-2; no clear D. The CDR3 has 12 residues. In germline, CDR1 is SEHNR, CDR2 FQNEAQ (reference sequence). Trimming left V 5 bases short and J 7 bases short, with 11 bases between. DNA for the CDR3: TGTGCCAGCAGCCTGCCCGGCGGTGGCTACACCTTC. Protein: CASSLPGGGYTF.

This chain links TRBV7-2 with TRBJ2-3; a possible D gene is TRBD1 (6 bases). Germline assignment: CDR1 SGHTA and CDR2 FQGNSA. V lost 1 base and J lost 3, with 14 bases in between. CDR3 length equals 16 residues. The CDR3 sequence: CASSLVPGAGTDTQYF. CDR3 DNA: TGTGCCAGCAGCTTAGTACCAGGGGCTGGGACAGATACGCAGTATTTT.

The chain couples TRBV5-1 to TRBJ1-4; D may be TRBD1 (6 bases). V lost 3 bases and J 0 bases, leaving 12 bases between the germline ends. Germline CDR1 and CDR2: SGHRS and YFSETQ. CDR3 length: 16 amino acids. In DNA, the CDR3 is TGCGCCAGCAGCTCAGGACAGCTTCCAACTAATGAAAAACTGTTTTTT. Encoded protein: CASSSGQLPTNEKLFF.

This chain's CDR3 is CASSPMPGGPSDTQYF. The CDR3 nucleotides are TGTGCCAGCAGCCCGATGCCGGGAGGGCCTTCAGATACGCAGTATTTT. The chain is built from TRBV5-4 and TRBJ2-3; 8 bases fit TRBD2. V was pared by 4 bases and J by 4 bases, with 11 bases of the junction left unmatched. This CDR3 is built from 16 residues. CDR1 and CDR2 from the germline V gene are SGHNT and YYREEE (reference sequence).